The rows below give T cell receptor beta chains drawn from one sample of a study of T cell repertoires in aging, cancer and after chemotherapy. MiXCR, applied by TCRdb to the multiplex PCR reads, yields one record per CDR3 protein. Of about 3,300 distinct CDR3 sequences detected, roughly 24% appear once; the ten largest clones hold around 12%. Specimen: blood. The receptors originated from a human donor with a solid tumor. Each CDR3 is given with its conserved first and last residue. The D gene is left open where the match is weak. Some rows mark clone size as missing; the rest say once, few, many or name a class of expanded clone.

>TRBV13|medium-sized|TRBJ2-4|-
CASSVPGPGGSKNIQYF
TGTGCCAGCAGCGTGCCGGGACCAGGAGGAAGCAAAAACATTCAGTACTTC
>TRBV19|medium-sized|TRBJ1-2|-
CASSIWDPRAIGYTF
TGTGCCAGTAGTATTTGGGACCCCAGAGCGATTGGCTACACCTTC
>TRBV2|few|TRBJ2-1|-
CASRSQASGFNNEQFF
TGTGCCAGCAGATCCCAGGCCAGCGGGTTCAACAATGAGCAGTTCTTC
>TRBV7-9|-|TRBJ1-2|TRBD1
CASSLDREVGYTF
TGTGCCAGCAGTCTGGACAGGGAGGTTGGCTACACCTTC
>TRBV6-2/TRBV6-3|medium-sized|TRBJ1-2|TRBD1
CASSEHGDRNYGYTF
TGTGCCAGCAGTGAGCACGGGGACAGAAACTATGGCTACACCTTC
>TRBV12-3/TRBV12-4|medium-sized|TRBJ2-2|TRBD2
CASSLSRAGSNTGELFF
TGTGCCAGCAGTTTAAGCAGAGCGGGGTCGAACACCGGGGAGCTGTTTTTT
>TRBV6-5|many|TRBJ1-1|TRBD1
CASRPDRGQTEAFF
TGTGCCAGCAGGCCCGACAGGGGGCAAACTGAAGCTTTCTTT
>TRBV6-2/TRBV6-3|many|TRBJ2-7|-
CASSLPTASYEQYF
TGTGCCAGCAGCCTACCAACGGCGTCCTACGAGCAGTACTTC
>TRBV5-1|few|TRBJ1-1|TRBD1
CASSSSGTGAEAFF
TGCGCCAGCAGCTCTTCAGGGACAGGGGCTGAAGCTTTCTTT
>TRBV7-2|medium-sized|TRBJ1-6|-
CASSASPNSPLHF
TGTGCCAGCAGCGCCTCGCCAAATTCACCCCTCCACTTT
>TRBV12-3/TRBV12-4|-|TRBJ1-3|TRBD1
CASSVNRGGGNTIYF
TGTGCCAGCAGCGTCAACAGGGGAGGTGGAAACACCATATATTTT
>TRBV6-4|-|TRBJ2-1|TRBD2
CASRLAGGGYNEQFF
TGTGCCAGCCGACTAGCGGGAGGTGGTTACAATGAGCAGTTCTTC
>TRBV6-1|medium-sized|TRBJ1-2|TRBD1
CASSAGTVTSYGYTF
TGTGCCAGCAGCGCCGGGACAGTTACATCCTATGGCTACACCTTC
>TRBV6-1|medium-sized|TRBJ2-7|-
CASSPGFSQGYEQYF
TGTGCCAGCAGCCCAGGATTTTCTCAGGGTTACGAGCAGTACTTC
>TRBV4-2|-|TRBJ1-2|-
CASSLSSGVCYTF
TGCGCCAGCAGCTTGTCATCAGGGGTGTGCTACACCTTC
>TRBV5-1|few|TRBJ1-3|-
CASSEAGSSGNTIYF
TGCGCCAGCAGCGAAGCCGGTAGCTCTGGAAACACCATATATTTT
>TRBV6-5|medium-sized|TRBJ2-4|-
CASSYRAGITKNIQYF
TGTGCCAGCAGTTACCGCGCAGGGATAACCAAAAACATTCAGTACTTC
>TRBV5-4|few|TRBJ2-2|-
CASSRGTPTGELFF
TGTGCCAGCAGCCGAGGCACCCCCACCGGGGAGCTGTTTTTT
>TRBV20-1|-|TRBJ2-5|TRBD2
CSAREAGGLETQYF
TGCAGTGCTAGAGAAGCGGGGGGGCTAGAGACCCAGTACTTC
>TRBV19|medium-sized|TRBJ1-1|-
CASSIVGGRVAFF
TGTGCCAGTAGTATAGTCGGGGGGAGAGTAGCTTTCTTT
>TRBV19|medium-sized|TRBJ2-7|-
CASSESAGQQYF
TGTGCCAGTAGTGAGTCCGCGGGACAGCAGTACTTC
>TRBV6-2/TRBV6-3|medium-sized|TRBJ2-3|-
CASSYGPPRDTQYF
TGTGCCAGCAGTTACGGTCCCCCTAGGGATACGCAGTATTTT
>TRBV10-3|few|TRBJ2-7|TRBD1
CAISLGQSYEQYF
TGTGCCATCAGTCTGGGACAGAGCTACGAGCAGTACTTC
>TRBV20-1|few|TRBJ1-4|-
CSAAEQNEKLFF
TGCAGTGCTGCCGAACAAAATGAAAAACTGTTTTTT
>TRBV19|large|TRBJ2-2|-
CASSTGTTNTGELFF
TGTGCCAGTAGTACCGGGACAACTAACACCGGGGAGCTGTTTTTT
>TRBV7-2|once|TRBJ1-1|-
CVSSLTRNTEAFF
TGTGTCAGCAGCCTAACACGGAACACTGAAGCTTTCTTT
>TRBV29-1|large|TRBJ1-2|TRBD1
CSVFGQDHYGYTF
TGCAGCGTCTTTGGACAGGATCACTATGGCTACACCTTC
>TRBV6-1|medium-sized|TRBJ2-2|-
CASSGGRNTGELFF
TGTGCCAGCAGTGGGGGACGGAACACCGGGGAGCTGTTTTTT
>TRBV21-1|once|TRBJ2-1|-
CASSRYRDPIWNEQFF
TGTGCCAGCAGCAGGTACCGGGACCCAATATGGAATGAGCAGTTCTTC
>TRBV19|few|TRBJ2-1|TRBD2
CASKLAGGQTEQFF
TGTGCCAGTAAACTAGCGGGGGGGCAAACTGAGCAGTTCTTC
>TRBV19|large|TRBJ1-6|TRBD1
CASKGQPNSPLHF
TGTGCCAGTAAGGGACAGCCAAATTCACCCCTCCACTTT
>TRBV6-5|-|TRBJ2-3|TRBD1
CASSDNPGQGIRTDTQYF
TGTGCCAGCAGTGACAACCCGGGACAGGGGATCCGCACAGATACGCAGTATTTT
>TRBV19|medium-sized|TRBJ2-5|TRBD2
CASSILTSGGQETQYF
TGTGCCAGTAGTATATTGACTAGCGGGGGTCAAGAGACCCAGTACTTC
>TRBV5-6|medium-sized|TRBJ1-5|TRBD1
CASSTWTGAIPQHF
TGTGCCAGCAGCACATGGACAGGAGCGATACCCCAGCATTTT
>TRBV29-1|-|TRBJ1-2|-
CSVGQVNYGYTF
TGCAGCGTTGGACAGGTTAACTATGGCTACACCTTC
>TRBV18|few|TRBJ1-1|TRBD1
CASSINEDRGTEAFF
TGTGCCAGCTCAATTAACGAGGACAGGGGGACTGAAGCTTTCTTT
>TRBV6-6|-|TRBJ1-2|-
CASDGGGKGYTF
TGTGCCAGCGATGGGGGGGGTAAGGGCTACACCTTC
>TRBV6-5|medium-sized|TRBJ2-5|-
CASSYSSETQYF
TGTGCCAGCAGTTACTCGTCGGAGACCCAGTACTTC
>TRBV7-9|-|TRBJ2-5|TRBD1
CASSRGTGAGETQYF
TGTGCCAGCAGCCGAGGGACAGGGGCAGGGGAGACCCAGTACTTC
>TRBV6-6|medium-sized|TRBJ1-3|TRBD1
CAAKMTGLGNTIYF
TGTGCCGCTAAAATGACAGGGCTCGGAAACACCATATATTTT
>TRBV19|medium-sized|TRBJ1-2|-
CATRRIGGYGYTF
TGTGCCACCCGGAGAATTGGGGGCTATGGCTACACCTTC
>TRBV7-2|-|TRBJ2-1|-
CASSYGGEQFF
TGTGCCAGCAGTTATGGAGGTGAGCAGTTCTTC